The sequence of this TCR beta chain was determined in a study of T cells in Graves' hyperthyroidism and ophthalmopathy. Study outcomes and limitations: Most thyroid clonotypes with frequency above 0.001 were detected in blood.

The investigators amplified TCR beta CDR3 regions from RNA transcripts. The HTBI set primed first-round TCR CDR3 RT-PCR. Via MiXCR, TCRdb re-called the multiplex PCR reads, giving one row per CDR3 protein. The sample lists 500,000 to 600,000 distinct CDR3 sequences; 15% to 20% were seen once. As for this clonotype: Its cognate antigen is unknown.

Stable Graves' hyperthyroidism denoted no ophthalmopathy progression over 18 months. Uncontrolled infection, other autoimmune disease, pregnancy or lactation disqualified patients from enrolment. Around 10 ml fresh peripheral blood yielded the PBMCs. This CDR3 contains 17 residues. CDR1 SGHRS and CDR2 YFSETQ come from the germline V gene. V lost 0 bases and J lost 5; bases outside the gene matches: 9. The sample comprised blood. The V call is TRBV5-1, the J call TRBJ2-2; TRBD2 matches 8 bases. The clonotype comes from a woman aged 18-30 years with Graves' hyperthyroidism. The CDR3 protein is CASSLGLAGGATGELFF. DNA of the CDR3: TGCGCCAGCAGCTTGGGTCTCGCGGGGGGCGCTACCGGGGAGCTGTTTTTT.